The sequence of this T cell receptor beta chain was determined in a study of response to subunit inactivated influenza vaccine. General study findings and limits: Each seasonal influenza vaccination recruits few new T cells, the authors suggested.

Via MiXCR, TCRdb re-called the RT-PCR reads, giving one row per CDR3 protein. The table shows 300,000 to 350,000 distinct CDR3 sequences, with 20% to 25% occurring only once. This clonotype has more than one count but fewer than ten. What it binds is not known. The clonotype comes from a man aged 50-75 years who received an inactivated influenza vaccine. Material: PBMCs from blood, obtained 21 months after vaccination.

This chain's CDR3 is CASSPGRQGIRYGYTF. CDR3 DNA sequence: TGTGCCAGCAGTCCGGGGCGACAGGGGATTCGCTATGGCTACACCTTC. The rearrangement joins TRBV12-3 or TRBV12-4 to TRBJ1-2; 8 bases map to TRBD1. J was trimmed by 4 bases and V by 5 bases; bases with no gene match: 12. The CDR3 covers 16 residues.